This TCR beta chain was captured by sequencing in a study of cytomegalovirus exposure and HLA in healthy donors. Per the germline V gene, CDR1 is SGHRS and CDR2 is YFSETQ. Trimming took 0 bases from V and 0 from J, leaving 12 bases between them. There are 16 residues in the CDR3. The PCR used 60 Vbeta and 13 Jbeta primers. Produced via immunoSEQ multiplex PCR; TCRdb's table is partial and in-frame only. Here the sample spans 70,000 to 90,000 clones, roughly 80% being singletons. The sample taken for sequencing was PBMCs. This chain connects TRBV5-1 to TRBJ1-1, with D maybe TRBD1 (6 bases). This receptor was obtained from a middle-aged man in good health and CMV-seronegative. The CDR3 nucleotides are TGCGCCAGCAGCTTGGTCACAGGGACCATGAACACTGAAGCTTTCTTT. Protein sequence: CASSLVTGTMNTEAFF.